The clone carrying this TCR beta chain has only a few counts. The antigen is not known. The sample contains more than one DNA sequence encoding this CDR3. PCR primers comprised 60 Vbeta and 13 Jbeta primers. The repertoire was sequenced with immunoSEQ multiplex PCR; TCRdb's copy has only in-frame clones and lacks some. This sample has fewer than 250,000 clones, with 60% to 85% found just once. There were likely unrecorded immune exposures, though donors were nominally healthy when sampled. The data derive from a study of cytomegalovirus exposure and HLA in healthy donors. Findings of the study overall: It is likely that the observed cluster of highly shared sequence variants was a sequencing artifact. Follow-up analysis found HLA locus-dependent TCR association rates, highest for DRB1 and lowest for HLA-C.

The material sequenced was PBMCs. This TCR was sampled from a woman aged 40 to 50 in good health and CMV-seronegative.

The CDR3 DNA reads as TGCAGCGCCCGCCCGGGAGGGACTGAAGCTTTCTTT. It translates to CSARPGGTEAFF. The chain uses TRBV29-1 and TRBJ1-1, with D unresolved. Trimming stripped 7 bases from V and 5 bases from J, with 14 bases between. Germline V gene data show CDR1 as SQVTM and CDR2 as ANQGSEA. The CDR3 extends over 12 amino acids.